This TCR beta chain was retrieved from a study of blood T cell repertoires in COVID-19. Study at large: Acute-phase and convalescent COVID-19 samples originated in the United States, Italy and Spain. PBMCs, B-cell-depleted T cells, or T cells were the source of the cDNA or gDNA that made up the material.

In Seattle, patients joined the study during active infection and were tracked longitudinally. V gave up 1 base and J gave up 6 bases, with 12 bases separating them. This CDR3 spans 14 amino acids. Per germline, CDR1 LGHNA and CDR2 YNFKEQ. The table came from immunoSEQ multiplex PCR; TCRdb's copy has only in-frame clones and leaves some out. The table includes tens of thousands of clones, around 81% detected once. This clonotype was obtained from a man aged 80 or over with COVID-19, enrolled during active disease. The V and J genes are TRBV4-2 and TRBJ1-2; D gene unclear. The sequenced sample consisted of peripheral blood. In DNA form, the CDR3 reads TGTGCCAGCAGCCAAGGTCGACCGGGGAATGGCTACACCTTC. Translation: CASSQGRPGNGYTF.